Presented here are 22 T cell receptor beta chains from one specimen sequenced in a study of CD8+ T cells in alopecia areata. Extracted from the samples, RNA was reverse transcribed into cDNA to serve as the sequencing template. The method was immunoSEQ multiplex PCR; TCRdb's version includes in-frame clones alone and lacks a portion of them. The sample contains around 100,000 clones, about 40% of which appear only once. Treatment given: oral pan-JAK inhibitor, 5-10 mg twice daily. The starting material was CD8+ T cells sorted from blood, obtained at week 24, from a patient treated with tofacitinib. All receptors derive from a human donor with alopecia areata.

This chain uses TRBV5-4 with TRBJ1-2; a weak D match, TRBD1 (5 bases). Germline CDR1 is SGHNT and CDR2 is YYREEE (reference sequence). CDR3 length equals 13 residues. V lost 8 bases and J lost 8, with 19 bases in between. The CDR3, as DNA: TGTGCCAGGTCCCACGGGGGGGAACGAGGCTACACCTTC. It translates to CARSHGGERGYTF. Complete variable domain (other parts from reference TRBV5-4 and TRBJ1-2): ETGVTQSPTHLIKTRGQQVTLRCSSQSGHNTVSWYQQALGQGPQFIFQYYREEENGRGNFPPRFSGLQFPNYSSELNVNALELDDSALYLCARSHGGERGYTFGSGTRLTVV.

The rearrangement uses TRBV19 and TRBJ2-1, with D uncertain. V shed 1 base and J shed 6 bases, with 7 bases lying between them. CDR3 length equals 13 residues. CDR1 and CDR2 from the germline V gene are LNHDA and SQIVND (reference sequence). Here the CDR3 DNA reads TGTGCCAGTAGTATAGCTCGCAGCAATGAGCAGTTCTTC. It is translated as CASSIARSNEQFF.

The genes are TRBV25-1 and TRBJ2-1; 7 bases agree with TRBD1. CDR3 length: 15 amino acids. Trimming removed 1 base from V and 10 bases from J; junction bases left unmatched: 10. Germline CDR1 reads MGHDK; CDR2 reads SYGVNS. Written as DNA, the CDR3 is TGTGCCAGCAGTGAATCCGACAGGGAGAAACCAGAGCAGTTCTTC. This gives the protein CASSESDREKPEQFF.

This clone showed up just a few times. This chain connects TRBV11-1 to TRBJ1-1, with D perhaps TRBD1 (5 bases). CDR1 is SGHAT and CDR2 is FQDESV in the germline V gene (reference sequence). With 7 bases removed from V and 0 bases from J, the gap between germline ends came to 12 bases. The CDR3 extends over 14 amino acids. The CDR3, as DNA: TGTGCCAGCACCACGACAGACTTGAACACTGAAGCTTTCTTT. Amino acid sequence: CASTTTDLNTEAFF.

This clone has just a few counts. The chain couples TRBV29-1 to TRBJ2-5; the match to TRBD1 covers 8 bases. Germline values: CDR1 SQVTM, CDR2 ANQGSEA. J lost 5 bases, V lost 3 bases, and 2 bases had no gene match. The CDR3 runs to 12 residues. The CDR3 DNA is TGCAGCGTTGAGCGGGACAGGGAGACCCAGTACTTC. It translates to CSVERDRETQYF. Filled out from reference TRBV29-1 and TRBJ2-5, the complete variable domain reads SAVISQKPSRDICQRGTSLTIQCQVDSQVTMMFWYRQQPGQSLTLIATANQGSEATYESGFVIDKFPISRPNLTFSTLTVSNMSPEDSSIYLCSVERDRETQYFGPGTRLLVL.

The chain couples TRBV13 to TRBJ2-4; 8 positions match TRBD1. Germline CDR1 PRHDT, CDR2 FYEKMQ (reference sequence). The CDR3 runs 16 residues. The trim removed 5 bases at V and 0 bases at J, leaving 6 bases unmatched. The CDR3, as DNA: TGTGCCAGCAGCATTCGGACAGGGAGAGCCAAAAACATTCAGTACTTC. This translates into CASSIRTGRAKNIQYF.

The CDR3 coding sequence is TGTGCCAGCAGGGGGGCTAACGGAGATACGCAGTATTTT. Amino acid sequence: CASRGANGDTQYF. This chain uses TRBV9 with TRBJ2-3, with D maybe TRBD1 (6 bases). Per the germline V gene, CDR1 is SGDLS and CDR2 is YYNGEE. V dropped 5 bases and J dropped 5 bases, with 12 bases sitting between them. The CDR3 is made up of 13 amino acids.

The V and J genes are TRBV19 and TRBJ2-3; TRBD2 matches 13 bases. The CDR3 has 15 residues. V was clipped by 5 bases and J by 4 bases; unmatched bases: 3. Germline lookup yields CDR1 LNHDA and CDR2 SQIVND (reference sequence). CDR3: CASSPTSGRADTQYF. The CDR3 nucleotides read TGTGCCAGTAGTCCCACTAGCGGGAGGGCAGATACGCAGTATTTT.

The chain employs TRBV30 and TRBJ2-1; D ambiguous. The germline V and J ends were trimmed by 2 bases and 10 bases, with 12 bases remaining between them. The CDR3 spans 12 residues. Germline V gene sequence: CDR1 GTSNPN, CDR2 SVGIG (reference sequence). CDR3 amino acids: CAWSSPRPEQFF. CDR3 sequence (DNA): TGTGCCTGGAGTAGTCCCCGCCCAGAGCAGTTCTTC.

In this sample, this clone turned up a few times. The rearrangement links TRBV29-1 to TRBJ2-7; the match to TRBD1 covers 7 bases. This CDR3 has 15 amino acids. V shed 1 base, J shed 1 base, and the junction held 7 bases outside the gene matches. The germline gives CDR1 SQVTM, CDR2 ANQGSEA. CDR3 in DNA: TGCAGCGTTGAAGCATCAAGGACAGGTTCCTACGAGCAGTACTTC. It yields the protein CSVEASRTGSYEQYF.

The chain combines TRBV4-1 with TRBJ1-5; no reliable D call. This CDR3 has 15 amino acids. V dropped 1 base and J dropped 5 bases, with 12 bases sitting between them. Looked up from germline, CDR1 is MGHRA and CDR2 is YSYEKL. The CDR3 DNA is TGCGCCAGCAGCCAAGCTTCGGGGAATTATCAGCCCCAGCATTTT. Translating it yields CASSQASGNYQPQHF.

This clone was counted only a few times. The V and J genes are TRBV6-5 and TRBJ2-1; TRBD2 aligns across 10 bases. Losses at the gene ends were 6 bases for V and 6 bases for J; bases not matched to a gene: 8. The CDR3 runs to 15 residues. CDR1 is MNHEY and CDR2 is SVGAGI in the germline V gene. This chain's CDR3 is CASRNGLAATNEQFF. DNA of the CDR3: TGTGCCAGCAGAAACGGACTAGCGGCCACCAATGAGCAGTTCTTC.

This clone was recorded a few times. J is TRBJ2-5 and V is TRBV9; tentatively, D is TRBD1 or TRBD2 (6 bases each). Germline assignment: CDR1 SGDLS and CDR2 YYNGEE. V was cut by 0 bases and J by 3 bases, with 18 bases left in between. The CDR3 runs 17 residues. This chain's CDR3 is CASSVGSGAVGEETQYF. CDR3 DNA: TGTGCCAGCAGCGTAGGTTCGGGGGCGGTAGGTGAAGAGACCCAGTACTTC.

V usage is TRBV29-1 and J usage is TRBJ2-1, with D perhaps TRBD1 or TRBD2 (5 bases each). This CDR3 region has 14 residues. V gave up 3 bases and J gave up 5 bases, with 14 bases separating them. CDR1 and CDR2 from the germline V gene are SQVTM and ANQGSEA. This CDR3 is CSVDGAAPDNEQFF. The CDR3 nucleotides read TGCAGCGTTGACGGGGCAGCCCCCGACAATGAGCAGTTCTTC.

The V gene is TRBV6-6, the J gene TRBJ2-3, with a tentative D call TRBD1 (6 bases). CDR1 is MNHNY and CDR2 is SVGAGI in the germline V gene (reference sequence). This CDR3 region has 14 residues. V lost 5 bases and J lost 2, with 11 bases in between. In nucleotides, the CDR3 is TGTGCCAGCAGTAACTACAGGGTCACAGATACGCAGTATTTT. Encoded protein: CASSNYRVTDTQYF.

The chain couples TRBV15 to TRBJ2-3; 8 bases are a match to TRBD2. The CDR3 is made up of 16 amino acids. Germline assignment: CDR1 LNHNV and CDR2 YYDKDF (reference sequence). With 1 base clipped from V and 5 bases from J, the junction kept 8 bases outside the gene matches. This chain's CDR3 is CATSRVAGGFRDTQYF. As DNA, the CDR3 is TGTGCCACCAGCAGAGTTGCGGGAGGCTTTCGAGATACGCAGTATTTT.

The chain couples TRBV9 to TRBJ2-5; 9 nucleotides match TRBD2. This CDR3 is 18 amino acids long. V dropped 0 bases and J dropped 0; count of bases not matched to a gene: 9. The germline gives CDR1 SGDLS, CDR2 YYNGEE. This chain's CDR3 is CASSVEVIRTSDQETQYF. CDR3 nucleotides: TGTGCCAGCAGCGTAGAAGTTATCCGGACTAGCGACCAAGAGACCCAGTACTTC. The complete variable domain, with remaining parts taken from reference TRBV9 and TRBJ2-5, reads DSGVTQTPKHLITATGQRVTLRCSPRSGDLSVYWYQQSLDQGLQFLIQYYNGEERAKGNILERFSAQQFPDLHSELNLSSLELGDSALYFCASSVEVIRTSDQETQYFGPGTRLLVL.

The chain couples TRBV7-8 to TRBJ2-5, with D possibly being TRBD1 (6 bases). Per the germline V gene, CDR1 is SGHVS and CDR2 is FQNEAQ. The CDR3 is 15 residues long. V was shortened by 4 bases and J by 7 bases, with 19 bases between the two germline ends. This CDR3 reads CASSSGTLVSGTQYF. The CDR3 region has the DNA TGTGCCAGCAGCTCGGGGACACTAGTTTCAGGGACCCAGTACTTC.

The rearrangement uses TRBV30 and TRBJ2-3, with a weak D call TRBD1 (8 bases). Trimming took off 2 bases at V and 6 bases at J, with 15 bases between the two ends. The CDR3 covers 14 residues. The germline V gene has CDR1 GTSNPN and CDR2 SVGIG (reference sequence). CDR3 region: CAWSTGQGGDTQYF. The CDR3 nucleotides are TGTGCCTGGAGTACAGGACAGGGAGGGGATACGCAGTATTTT. The full variable domain, with the rest looked up from reference TRBV30 and TRBJ2-3, is SQTIHQWPATLVQPVGSPLSLECTVEGTSNPNLYWYRQAAGRGLQLLFYSVGIGQISSEVPQNLSASRPQDRQFILSSKKLLLSDSGFYLCAWSTGQGGDTQYFGPGTRLTVL.

This chain connects TRBV13 to TRBJ2-3, with D perhaps being TRBD1 or TRBD2 (5 bases each). The CDR3 is made up of 15 amino acids. V was shortened by 4 bases and J by 0 bases, with 11 bases between the two germline ends. Per germline, CDR1 PRHDT and CDR2 FYEKMQ (reference sequence). The CDR3 reads CASSSWDGSTDTQYF. CDR3 nucleotides: TGTGCCAGCAGCTCTTGGGACGGAAGCACAGATACGCAGTATTTT.

This clone came up once. The chain uses TRBV7-2 and TRBJ2-7; 9 bases are a match to TRBD1. Germline V gives CDR1 SGHTA, CDR2 FQGNSA. The CDR3 extends over 14 amino acids. Trimming at V came to 4 bases and at J to 5 bases, leaving 6 bases not matched to a gene. In nucleotides, the CDR3 is TGTGCCAGCAGCTGGACAGGGGTCCCCAACGAGCAGTACTTC. Translation gives CASSWTGVPNEQYF.

This clone was seen repeatedly, ten times or more. Here the CDR3 DNA reads TGTGCCAGCAGCGAGGGCGGGAGGCGAGACGAGCAGTACTTC. It encodes CASSEGGRRDEQYF. This chain links TRBV9 with TRBJ2-7; 8 nucleotides line up with TRBD2. The germline V gene has CDR1 SGDLS and CDR2 YYNGEE. This CDR3 has 14 residues. J was trimmed by 5 bases and V by 3 bases; bases with no gene match: 7.